A single sample gave rise to the 4 T cell receptor beta chains below, sequenced in a study of CD8 T cells in Susac syndrome. An input of roughly 0.45 to 1 ug of RNA was subjected to reverse transcription using random hexamers. TCRdb reprocessed the immunoSEQ multiplex PCR reads via MiXCR and lists one record per CDR3 protein. Here the sample spans some 140,000 distinct CDR3 sequences, around 86% being singletons. Source material: CD8+ T cells from PBMCs. These receptors were taken from a human donor with multiple sclerosis.

This clonotype was seen a few times. The chain recombines TRBV4-2 with TRBJ2-7; unclear D gene. The CDR3 loop spans 14 amino acids. Germline CDR1 LGHNA, CDR2 YNFKEQ. The germline V and J ends were trimmed by 8 bases and 4 bases, with 18 bases remaining between them. The CDR3 nucleotides are TGTGCCAGCCGCCTGACCTTGGGGAAATACGAGCAGTACTTC. Translated, it gives CASRLTLGKYEQYF.

This clonotype has only a few counts. This chain links TRBV9 with TRBJ2-7; D gene ambiguous. The CDR3 consists of 13 residues. The germline V and J ends were trimmed by 0 bases and 6 bases, with 10 bases remaining between them. Germline V gene data show CDR1 as SGDLS and CDR2 as YYNGEE. CDR3 in DNA: TGTGCCAGCAGCGTAGGAACAGAAGGCGAGCAGTACGTC. It encodes CASSVGTEGEQYV.

The chain has TRBV4-1 and TRBJ2-7; the D gene is possibly TRBD1 (6 bases). V dropped 1 base and J dropped 4 bases, with 14 bases sitting between them. CDR3 length: 15 residues. CDR1 is MGHRA and CDR2 is YSYEKL in the germline V gene. In DNA, the CDR3 is TGCGCCAGCAGCCAAGGTGGGGGCGCCCCGTACGAGCAGTACTTC. Protein sequence: CASSQGGGAPYEQYF.

This clonotype came up a few times. The J gene is TRBJ1-1, the V gene TRBV11-2; D remains unclear. Per the germline V gene, CDR1 is SGHAT and CDR2 is FQNNGV. CDR3 length equals 12 residues. The V and J ends lost 2 bases and 3 bases respectively, with 4 bases between them. The CDR3, as DNA: TGTGCCAGCAGCTTATCTGACACTGAAGCTTTCTTT. Its protein is CASSLSDTEAFF. The complete variable domain, with remaining parts taken from reference TRBV11-2 and TRBJ1-1, reads EAGVAQSPRYKIIEKRQSVAFWCNPISGHATLYWYQQILGQGPKLLIQFQNNGVVDDSQLPKDRFSAERLKGVDSTLKIQPAKLEDSAVYLCASSLSDTEAFFGQGTRLTVV.